This T cell receptor (beta chain) is from a study of blood T cell repertoires in COVID-19. Study summary: Both acute and convalescent COVID-19 samples were obtained from the United States, Italy and Spain. T cells, B-cell-depleted T cells, or PBMCs supplied cDNA or gDNA.

Measured with immunoSEQ multiplex PCR; TCRdb has only the in-frame clones, and not every one. The table has roughly 120,000 clones, roughly 80% seen once. Germline-derived CDR1 and CDR2 are SNHLY and FYNNEI. Trimming at V came to 6 bases and at J to 4 bases, leaving 9 bases not matched to a gene. The CDR3 covers 15 residues. The chain combines TRBV2 with TRBJ1-5, with TRBD1 identical over 7 bases. Sequencing was carried out using peripheral blood. The receptor comes from a woman in her sixties or seventies with acute or convalescent COVID-19. CDR3 DNA sequence: TGTGCCAGCAGCCCGACAGGGATTAAGAATCAGCCCCAGCATTTT. Protein product: CASSPTGIKNQPQHF.